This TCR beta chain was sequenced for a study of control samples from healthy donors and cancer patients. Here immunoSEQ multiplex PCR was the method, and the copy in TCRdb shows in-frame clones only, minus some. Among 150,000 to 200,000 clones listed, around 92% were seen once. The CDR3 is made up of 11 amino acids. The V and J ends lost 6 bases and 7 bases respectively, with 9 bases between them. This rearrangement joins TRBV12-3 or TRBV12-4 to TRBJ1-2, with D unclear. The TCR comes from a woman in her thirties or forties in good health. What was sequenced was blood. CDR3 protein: CASRMGVGYTF. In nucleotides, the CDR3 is TGTGCCAGCAGGATGGGAGTTGGCTACACCTTC.